The clone carrying this T cell receptor beta chain was seen more than once but under ten times. The target antigen is unknown. V dropped 4 bases and J dropped 0 bases, with 11 bases sitting between them. Germline V gene data show CDR1 as SGHRS and CDR2 as YFSETQ. The CDR3 has 15 residues. This specimen comes from a study of cytomegalovirus exposure and HLA in healthy donors. Whole-study findings and limits: Association of 16,951 TCR beta sequences with HLA alleles was found at 0.05 false discovery rate in a later analysis. In an earlier analysis, about 87% or about 30%: the productive usage of most TCR beta V segments. Later on, a genetic analysis was performed. It linked a missense variant in DCLRE1C with V- and J-gene trimming of TCR beta.

PCR employed 60 Vbeta and 13 Jbeta primers. Produced via immunoSEQ multiplex PCR; TCRdb's table is partial and in-frame only. The repertoire holds some 140,000 clones, with approximately 10% as singletons. Specimen: PBMCs. The chain recombines TRBV5-1 with TRBJ1-5; D is uncertain. This clonotype was sampled from a woman aged 40 to 50 in good health and CMV-seropositive. The CDR3 here is CASSPGEYSNQPQHF. The CDR3 DNA reads TGCGCCAGCAGCCCGGGAGAATATAGCAATCAGCCCCAGCATTTT.